This is a list of T cell receptor beta chains from one sample in a study of breast tumors, draining lymph nodes, adjacent tissues. In TCRdb, the multiplex PCR reads were re-called with MiXCR into one record per CDR3 protein. The sample has approximately 300,000 distinct CDR3 sequences, 30% seen once. Sequencing used axillary lymph node tissue. All receptors derive from a female donor with breast cancer. Some clones in this sample may be carry-over from other donors' samples. CDR3s include the opening cysteine and the closing phenylalanine or tryptophan. The D gene is left open where the match is weak. Not every row has a clone size; where given, it reads once, few, many or a size class.

clone_size: many; d_call: TRBD1; v_call: TRBV29-1; j_call: TRBJ2-7; cdr3_aa: CSVSGQGIYEQYF; cdr3_nt: TGCAGCGTCTCGGGACAGGGGATCTACGAGCAGTACTTC
clone_size: many; d_call: .; v_call: TRBV13; j_call: TRBJ2-7; cdr3_aa: CASSPGRVTYEQYF; cdr3_nt: TGTGCCAGCAGCCCCGGGCGCGTCACCTACGAGCAGTACTTC
clone_size: many; d_call: .; v_call: TRBV15; j_call: TRBJ1-5; cdr3_aa: CAVAQTRGQPQHF; cdr3_nt: TGTGCCGTGGCGCAGACCCGGGGTCAGCCCCAGCATTTT
clone_size: many; d_call: TRBD2; v_call: TRBV10-3; j_call: TRBJ2-1; cdr3_aa: CAISYSGRTDNEQFF; cdr3_nt: TGTGCCATCAGCTACAGCGGGAGGACCGACAATGAGCAGTTCTTC
clone_size: once; d_call: TRBD1; v_call: TRBV9; j_call: TRBJ1-6; cdr3_aa: CASNSGGWSNSPLHF; cdr3_nt: TGTGCCAGCAACTCAGGGGGCTGGAGTAATTCACCCCTCCACTTT
clone_size: many; d_call: .; v_call: TRBV12-3/TRBV12-4; j_call: TRBJ1-2; cdr3_aa: CASSLERGSYTF; cdr3_nt: TGTGCCAGCAGTTTAGAGCGGGGAAGCTACACCTTC
clone_size: .; d_call: .; v_call: TRBV2; j_call: TRBJ1-5; cdr3_aa: CASALQLTVSYSNQPQHF; cdr3_nt: TGTGCCAGCGCCCTCCAGTTGACAGTCTCCTACAGCAATCAGCCCCAGCATTTT
clone_size: many; d_call: .; v_call: TRBV19; j_call: TRBJ2-7; cdr3_aa: CASSTPPVGKRIPYEQYF; cdr3_nt: TGTGCCAGTAGTACCCCGCCGGTGGGGAAAAGGATACCCTACGAGCAGTACTTC
clone_size: many; d_call: .; v_call: TRBV19; j_call: TRBJ1-3; cdr3_aa: CASSQEPGFSGNTIYF; cdr3_nt: TGTGCCAGTAGCCAGGAACCTGGTTTTTCTGGAAACACCATATATTTT
clone_size: .; d_call: .; v_call: TRBV29-1; j_call: TRBJ2-1; cdr3_aa: CSASHNEQFF; cdr3_nt: TGCAGCGCAAGTCACAATGAGCAGTTCTTC
clone_size: many; d_call: TRBD1; v_call: TRBV20-1; j_call: TRBJ2-3; cdr3_aa: CSARTVTGGLDTQYF; cdr3_nt: TGCAGTGCTAGAACGGTGACAGGGGGCCTAGATACGCAGTATTTT
clone_size: .; d_call: .; v_call: TRBV5-1; j_call: TRBJ1-4; cdr3_aa: CASSLTGSTEKRFF; cdr3_nt: TGCGCCAGCAGCTTGACGGGGTCAACTGAAAAACGGTTTTTT
clone_size: many; d_call: .; v_call: TRBV4-1; j_call: TRBJ2-1; cdr3_aa: CASRRSLGGQSYNEQFF; cdr3_nt: TGCGCCAGCAGAAGATCCCTGGGGGGACAATCCTACAATGAGCAGTTCTTC
clone_size: .; d_call: .; v_call: TRBV27; j_call: TRBJ2-1; cdr3_aa: CASSSGRVKVNEQFF; cdr3_nt: TGTGCCAGCAGTTCTGGCAGGGTGAAGGTCAATGAGCAGTTCTTC
clone_size: many; d_call: .; v_call: TRBV4-2; j_call: TRBJ1-2; cdr3_aa: CASSQGGEGVYGYTF; cdr3_nt: TGTGCCAGCAGCCAAGGTGGGGAGGGAGTCTATGGCTACACCTTC
clone_size: once; d_call: .; v_call: TRBV2; j_call: TRBJ2-2; cdr3_aa: CASSGTGVGGELFF; cdr3_nt: TGTGCCAGCAGTGGGACGGGGGTTGGTGGGGAGCTGTTTTTT